The clone carrying this T cell receptor beta chain was detected only a few times. Its antigen is currently unknown. V shed 6 bases and J 2 bases; nucleotides not matched to a gene: 8. The CDR3 sequence is 15 residues long. The data stem from a study of T cells after yellow fever vaccination. As for the study in general: Low-cell-number fractions underwent preparation using SMART-Seq v4 Ultra Low Input. Study results and limitations: Clones from primary vaccination mostly reappeared after the booster (roughly 97% CD4, approximately 86% CD8).

TCRdb re-called the 5' RACE reads with MiXCR, one entry per CDR3 protein. The table includes 300,000 to 400,000 distinct CDR3 sequences, 6.2% detected once. The sequenced sample was PBMCs, obtained 5 days after the yellow fever booster vaccination. The genes are TRBV12-3 or TRBV12-4 and TRBJ2-5; 8 bases fit TRBD2. The TCR sequence derives from a man aged 30 to 45 who received the YFV17D yellow fever vaccine. The CDR3 loop is CASRLSGSPQETQYF. In DNA form, the CDR3 reads TGTGCCAGCAGGCTGAGCGGGAGCCCTCAAGAGACCCAGTACTTC.